The T cell receptor beta chain under discussion was sequenced for a study of shared clonotypes between healthy human individuals. CD45RO-negative, CCR7-selected cells formed the naive CD8 fraction, which excluded terminally differentiated effector memory CD45RA+ cells. The data were produced by immunoSEQ multiplex PCR, yet TCRdb's version contains in-frame clones alone and is incomplete. The sample gives approximately 840,000 clones, roughly 96% of which show up once; about 0.25% is in the top ten. CDR1 is SQVTM and CDR2 is ANQGSEA in the germline V gene. The CDR3 contains 13 residues. V dropped 3 bases and J dropped 2 bases, with 11 bases sitting between them.

The source of this sequence is a young man in good health. V is TRBV29-1 and J is TRBJ2-7; D not resolved. Sequenced material: naive CD8+ T cells sorted from blood. CDR3 protein: CSVESTVPYEQYF. CDR3 DNA sequence: TGCAGCGTTGAGAGTACAGTCCCCTACGAGCAGTACTTC.